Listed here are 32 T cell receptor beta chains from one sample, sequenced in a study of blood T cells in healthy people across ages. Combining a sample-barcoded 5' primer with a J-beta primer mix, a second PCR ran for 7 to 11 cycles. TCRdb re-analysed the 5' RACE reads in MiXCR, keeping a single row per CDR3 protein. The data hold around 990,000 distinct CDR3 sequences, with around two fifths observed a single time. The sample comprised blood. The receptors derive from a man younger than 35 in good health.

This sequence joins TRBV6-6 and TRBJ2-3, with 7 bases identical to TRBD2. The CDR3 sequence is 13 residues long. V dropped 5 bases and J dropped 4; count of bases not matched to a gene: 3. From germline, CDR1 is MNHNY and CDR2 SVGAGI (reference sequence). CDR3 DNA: TGTGCCAGCAGTCCCGGGAGGTCAGATACGCAGTATTTT. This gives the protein CASSPGRSDTQYF.

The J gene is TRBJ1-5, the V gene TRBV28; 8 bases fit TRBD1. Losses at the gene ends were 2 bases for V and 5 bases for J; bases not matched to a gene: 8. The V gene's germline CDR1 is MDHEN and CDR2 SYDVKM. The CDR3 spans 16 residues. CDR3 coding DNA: TGTGCCAGCAGTTTAACCGGACAGGGTCGGCATCAGCCCCAGCATTTT. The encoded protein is CASSLTGQGRHQPQHF.

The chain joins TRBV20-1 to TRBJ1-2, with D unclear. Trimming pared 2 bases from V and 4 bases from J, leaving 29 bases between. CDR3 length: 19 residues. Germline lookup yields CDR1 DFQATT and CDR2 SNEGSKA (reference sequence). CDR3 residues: CSARTPPRESRHASYGYTF. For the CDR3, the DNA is TGCAGTGCTAGAACCCCTCCTCGGGAAAGTAGACACGCTAGCTATGGCTACACCTTC.

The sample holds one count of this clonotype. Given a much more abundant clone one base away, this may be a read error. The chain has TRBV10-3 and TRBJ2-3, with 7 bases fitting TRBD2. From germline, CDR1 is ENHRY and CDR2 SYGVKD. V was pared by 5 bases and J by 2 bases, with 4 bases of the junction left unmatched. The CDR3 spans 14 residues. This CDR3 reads CAISFGGDTDTQYF. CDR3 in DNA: TGTGCCATCAGTTTTGGGGGGGACACAGATACGCAGTATTTT.

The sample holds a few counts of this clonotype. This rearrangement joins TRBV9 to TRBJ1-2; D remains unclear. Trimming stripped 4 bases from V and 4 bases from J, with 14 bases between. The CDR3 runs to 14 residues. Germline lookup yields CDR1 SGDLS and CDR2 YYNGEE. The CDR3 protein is CASSPPPGGYGYTF. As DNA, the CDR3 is TGTGCCAGCAGCCCCCCCCCGGGTGGCTATGGCTACACCTTC.

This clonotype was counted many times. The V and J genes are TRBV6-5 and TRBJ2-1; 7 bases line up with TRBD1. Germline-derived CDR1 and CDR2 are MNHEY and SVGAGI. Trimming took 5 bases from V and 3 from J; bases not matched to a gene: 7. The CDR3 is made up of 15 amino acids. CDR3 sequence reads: CASSRQGVGYNEQFF. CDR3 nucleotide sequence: TGTGCCAGCAGTCGGCAGGGGGTTGGCTACAATGAGCAGTTCTTC.

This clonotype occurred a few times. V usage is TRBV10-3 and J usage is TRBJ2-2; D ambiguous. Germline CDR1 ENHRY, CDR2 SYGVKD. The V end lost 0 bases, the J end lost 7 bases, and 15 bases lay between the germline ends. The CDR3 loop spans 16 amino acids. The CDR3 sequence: CAISESLEIKGGELFF. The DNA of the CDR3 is TGTGCCATCAGTGAGTCGTTGGAGATTAAAGGCGGGGAGCTGTTTTTT.

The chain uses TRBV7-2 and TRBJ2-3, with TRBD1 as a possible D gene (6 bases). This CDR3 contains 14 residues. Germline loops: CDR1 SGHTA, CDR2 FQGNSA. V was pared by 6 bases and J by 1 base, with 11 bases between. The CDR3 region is CASRERQGTDTQYF. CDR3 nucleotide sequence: TGTGCCAGCAGGGAACGACAGGGCACAGATACGCAGTATTTT.

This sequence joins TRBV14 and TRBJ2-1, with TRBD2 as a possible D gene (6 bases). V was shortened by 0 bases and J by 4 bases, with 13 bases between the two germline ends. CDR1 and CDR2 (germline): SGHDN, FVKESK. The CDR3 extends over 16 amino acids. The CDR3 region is CASSQERGGEYNEQFF. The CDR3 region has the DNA TGTGCCAGCAGCCAAGAGCGGGGCGGGGAGTACAATGAGCAGTTCTTC.

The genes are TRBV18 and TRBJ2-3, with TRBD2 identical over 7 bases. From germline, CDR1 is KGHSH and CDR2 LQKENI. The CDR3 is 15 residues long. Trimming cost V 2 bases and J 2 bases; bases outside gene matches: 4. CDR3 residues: CASSPTRGITDTQYF. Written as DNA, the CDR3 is TGTGCCAGCTCACCAACGCGGGGGATCACAGATACGCAGTATTTT.

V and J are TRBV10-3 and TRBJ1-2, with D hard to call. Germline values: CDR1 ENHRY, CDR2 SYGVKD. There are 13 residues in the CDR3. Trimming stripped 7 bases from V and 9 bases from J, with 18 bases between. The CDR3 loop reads CAIKDSGAWRYTF. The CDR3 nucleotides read TGTGCCATCAAAGATTCAGGAGCGTGGCGCTACACCTTC.

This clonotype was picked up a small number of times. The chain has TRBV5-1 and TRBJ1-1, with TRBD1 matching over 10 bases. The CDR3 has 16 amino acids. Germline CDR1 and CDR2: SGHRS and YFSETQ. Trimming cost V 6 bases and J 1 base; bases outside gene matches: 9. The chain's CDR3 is CASTAGTGASNTEAFF. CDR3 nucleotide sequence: TGCGCCAGCACCGCCGGGACAGGGGCCTCGAACACTGAAGCTTTCTTT. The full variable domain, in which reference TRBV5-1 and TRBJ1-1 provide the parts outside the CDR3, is KAGVTQTPRYLIKTRGQQVTLSCSPISGHRSVSWYQQTPGQGLQFLFEYFSETQRNKGNFPGRFSGRQFSNSRSEMNVSTLELGDSALYLCASTAGTGASNTEAFFGQGTRLTVV.

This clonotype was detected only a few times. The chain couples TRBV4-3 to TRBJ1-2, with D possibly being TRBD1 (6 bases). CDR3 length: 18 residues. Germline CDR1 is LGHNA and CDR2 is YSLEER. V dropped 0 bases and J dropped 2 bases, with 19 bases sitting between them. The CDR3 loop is CASSQDLLGTGRNYGYTF. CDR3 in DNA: TGCGCCAGCAGCCAAGATCTTCTTGGTACAGGGAGGAACTATGGCTACACCTTC.

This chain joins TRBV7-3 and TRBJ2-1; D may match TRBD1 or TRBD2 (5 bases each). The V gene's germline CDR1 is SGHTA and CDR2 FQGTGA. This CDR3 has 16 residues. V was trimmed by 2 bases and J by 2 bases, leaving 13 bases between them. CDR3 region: CASSLSGGGTYNEQFF. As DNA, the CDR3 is TGTGCCAGCAGCTTATCAGGTGGGGGTACCTACAATGAGCAGTTCTTC.

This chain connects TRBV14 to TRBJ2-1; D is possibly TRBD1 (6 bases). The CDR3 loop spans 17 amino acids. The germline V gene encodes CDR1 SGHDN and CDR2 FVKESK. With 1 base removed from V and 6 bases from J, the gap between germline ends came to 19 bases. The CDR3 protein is CASSQGKLTGRGNEQFF. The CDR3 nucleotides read TGTGCCAGCAGCCAAGGCAAACTTACAGGGAGAGGCAATGAGCAGTTCTTC.

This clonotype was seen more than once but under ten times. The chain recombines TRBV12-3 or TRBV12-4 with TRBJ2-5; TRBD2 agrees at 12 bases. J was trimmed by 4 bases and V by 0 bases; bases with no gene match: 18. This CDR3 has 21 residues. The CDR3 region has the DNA TGTGCCAGCAGTTTAGCGTCAACTAGCGGGGGGCCAACCTACCTCCGAGAGACCCAGTACTTC. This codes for CASSLASTSGGPTYLRETQYF.

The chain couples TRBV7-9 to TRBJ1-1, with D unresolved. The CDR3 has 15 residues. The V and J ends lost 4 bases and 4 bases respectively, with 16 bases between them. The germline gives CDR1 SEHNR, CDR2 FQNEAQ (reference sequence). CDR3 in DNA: TGTGCCAGCAGCTCCAGAAACTCAGCGGGCACTGAAGCTTTCTTT. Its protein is CASSSRNSAGTEAFF.

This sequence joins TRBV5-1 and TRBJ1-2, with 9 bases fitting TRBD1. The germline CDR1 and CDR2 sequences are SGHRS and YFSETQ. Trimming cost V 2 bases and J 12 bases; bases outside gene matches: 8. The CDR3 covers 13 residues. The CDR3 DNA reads TGCGCCAGCAGCTTACGGGACAGGGAGTTCAACACCTTC. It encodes CASSLRDREFNTF.

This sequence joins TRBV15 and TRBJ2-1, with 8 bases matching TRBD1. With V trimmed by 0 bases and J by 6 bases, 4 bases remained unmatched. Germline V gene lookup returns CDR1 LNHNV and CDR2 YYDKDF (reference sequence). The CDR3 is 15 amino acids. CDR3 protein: CATSRDRGRGNEQFF. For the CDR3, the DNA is TGTGCCACCAGCAGAGACAGGGGGCGCGGCAATGAGCAGTTCTTC.

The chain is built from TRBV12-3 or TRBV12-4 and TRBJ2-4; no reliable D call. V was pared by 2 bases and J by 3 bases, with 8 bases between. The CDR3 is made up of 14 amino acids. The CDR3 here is CASSLLEFKNIQYF. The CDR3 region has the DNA TGTGCCAGCAGTTTATTGGAGTTCAAAAACATTCAGTACTTC.

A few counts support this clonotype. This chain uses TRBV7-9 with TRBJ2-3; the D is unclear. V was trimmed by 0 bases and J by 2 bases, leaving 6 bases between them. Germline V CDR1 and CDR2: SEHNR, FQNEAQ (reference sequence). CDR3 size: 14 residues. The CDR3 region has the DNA TGTGCCAGCAGCTTAGCGCTAGACACAGATACGCAGTATTTT. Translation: CASSLALDTDTQYF.

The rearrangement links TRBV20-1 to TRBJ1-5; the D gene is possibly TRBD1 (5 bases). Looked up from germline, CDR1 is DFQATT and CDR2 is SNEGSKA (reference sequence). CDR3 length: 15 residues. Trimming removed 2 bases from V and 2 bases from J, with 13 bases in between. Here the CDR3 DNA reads TGCAGTGCTAGAATGGGAGGGGCCGGCAATCAGCCCCAGCATTTT. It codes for CSARMGGAGNQPQHF.

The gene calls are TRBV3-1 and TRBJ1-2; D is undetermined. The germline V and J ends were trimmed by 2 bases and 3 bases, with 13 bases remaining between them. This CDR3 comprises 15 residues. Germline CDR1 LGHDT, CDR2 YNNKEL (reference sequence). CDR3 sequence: CASSQKSGDYYGYTF. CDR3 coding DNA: TGTGCCAGCAGCCAAAAGTCTGGGGATTACTATGGCTACACCTTC.

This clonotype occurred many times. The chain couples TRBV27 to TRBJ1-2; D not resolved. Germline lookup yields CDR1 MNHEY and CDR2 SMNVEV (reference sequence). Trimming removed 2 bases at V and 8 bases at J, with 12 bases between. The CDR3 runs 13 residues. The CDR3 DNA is TGTGCCAGCAGTTTAAATTCCCGGTTGGGCTACACCTTC. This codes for CASSLNSRLGYTF.

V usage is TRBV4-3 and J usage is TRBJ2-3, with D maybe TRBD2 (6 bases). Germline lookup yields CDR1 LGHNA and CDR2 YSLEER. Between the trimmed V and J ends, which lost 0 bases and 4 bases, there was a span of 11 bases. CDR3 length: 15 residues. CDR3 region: CASSQDGRQSDTQYF. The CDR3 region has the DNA TGCGCCAGCAGCCAAGATGGGAGGCAGTCAGATACGCAGTATTTT.

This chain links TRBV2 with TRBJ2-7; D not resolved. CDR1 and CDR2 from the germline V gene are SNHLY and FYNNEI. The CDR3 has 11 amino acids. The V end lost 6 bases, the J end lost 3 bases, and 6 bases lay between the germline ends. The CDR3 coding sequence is TGTGCCAGCAGGAGATACTACGAGCAGTACTTC. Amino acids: CASRRYYEQYF.

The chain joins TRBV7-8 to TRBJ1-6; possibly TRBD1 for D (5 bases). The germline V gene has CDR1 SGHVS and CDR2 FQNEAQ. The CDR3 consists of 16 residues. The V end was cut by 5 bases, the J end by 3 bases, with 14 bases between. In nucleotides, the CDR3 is TGTGCCAGCAGCCCCAATACAGGCTACTATAATTCACCCCTCCACTTT. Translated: CASSPNTGYYNSPLHF.

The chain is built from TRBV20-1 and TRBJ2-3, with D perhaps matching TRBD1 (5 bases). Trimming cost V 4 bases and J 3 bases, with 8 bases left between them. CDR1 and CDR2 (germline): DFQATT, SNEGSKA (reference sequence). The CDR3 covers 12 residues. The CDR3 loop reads CSAIQGTDTQYF. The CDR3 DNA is TGCAGTGCTATTCAGGGAACAGATACGCAGTATTTT.

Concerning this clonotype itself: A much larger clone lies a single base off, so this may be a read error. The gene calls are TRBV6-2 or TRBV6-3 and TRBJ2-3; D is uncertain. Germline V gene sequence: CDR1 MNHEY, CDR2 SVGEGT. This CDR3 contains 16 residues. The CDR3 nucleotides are TGTGCCAGCAGTTCGGTTACTCAGATCCCCCAGCATACGCAGGATTTT. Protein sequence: CASSSVTQIPQHTQDF.

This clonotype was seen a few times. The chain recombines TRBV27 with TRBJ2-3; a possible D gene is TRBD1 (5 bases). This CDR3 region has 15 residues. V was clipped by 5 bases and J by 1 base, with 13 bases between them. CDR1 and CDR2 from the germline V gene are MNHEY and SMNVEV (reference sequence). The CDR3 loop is CASSEDRFRTDTQYF. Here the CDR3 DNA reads TGTGCCAGCAGTGAAGACAGATTCCGCACAGATACGCAGTATTTT.

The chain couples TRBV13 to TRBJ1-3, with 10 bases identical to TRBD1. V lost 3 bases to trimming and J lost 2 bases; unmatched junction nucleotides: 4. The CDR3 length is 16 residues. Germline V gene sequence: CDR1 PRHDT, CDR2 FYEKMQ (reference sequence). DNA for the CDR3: TGTGCCAGCAGCTTGGGACAGGGGAGTCCTGGAAACACCATATATTTT. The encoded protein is CASSLGQGSPGNTIYF.

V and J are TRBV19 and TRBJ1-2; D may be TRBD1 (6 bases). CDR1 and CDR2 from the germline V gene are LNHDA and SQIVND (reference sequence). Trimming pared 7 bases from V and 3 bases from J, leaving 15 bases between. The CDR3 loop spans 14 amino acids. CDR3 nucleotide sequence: TGTGCCAGTACACGGTACAGGGCGTACTATGGCTACACCTTC. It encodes CASTRYRAYYGYTF.